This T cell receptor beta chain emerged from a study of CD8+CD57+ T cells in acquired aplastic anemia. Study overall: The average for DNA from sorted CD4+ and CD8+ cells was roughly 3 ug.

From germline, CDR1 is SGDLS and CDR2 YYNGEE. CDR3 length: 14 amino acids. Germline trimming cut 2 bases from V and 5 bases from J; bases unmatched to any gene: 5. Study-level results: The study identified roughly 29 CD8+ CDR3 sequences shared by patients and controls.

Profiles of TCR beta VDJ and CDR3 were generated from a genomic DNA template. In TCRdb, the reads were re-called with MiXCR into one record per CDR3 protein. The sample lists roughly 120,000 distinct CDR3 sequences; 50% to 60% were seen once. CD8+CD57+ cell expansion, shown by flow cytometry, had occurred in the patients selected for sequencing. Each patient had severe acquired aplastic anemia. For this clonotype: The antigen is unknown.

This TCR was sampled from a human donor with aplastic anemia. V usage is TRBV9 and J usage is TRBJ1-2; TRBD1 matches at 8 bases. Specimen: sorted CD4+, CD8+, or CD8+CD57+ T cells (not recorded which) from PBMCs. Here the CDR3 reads CASSVMDRVYGYTF. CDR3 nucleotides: TGTGCCAGCAGCGTTATGGACAGGGTATATGGCTACACCTTC.